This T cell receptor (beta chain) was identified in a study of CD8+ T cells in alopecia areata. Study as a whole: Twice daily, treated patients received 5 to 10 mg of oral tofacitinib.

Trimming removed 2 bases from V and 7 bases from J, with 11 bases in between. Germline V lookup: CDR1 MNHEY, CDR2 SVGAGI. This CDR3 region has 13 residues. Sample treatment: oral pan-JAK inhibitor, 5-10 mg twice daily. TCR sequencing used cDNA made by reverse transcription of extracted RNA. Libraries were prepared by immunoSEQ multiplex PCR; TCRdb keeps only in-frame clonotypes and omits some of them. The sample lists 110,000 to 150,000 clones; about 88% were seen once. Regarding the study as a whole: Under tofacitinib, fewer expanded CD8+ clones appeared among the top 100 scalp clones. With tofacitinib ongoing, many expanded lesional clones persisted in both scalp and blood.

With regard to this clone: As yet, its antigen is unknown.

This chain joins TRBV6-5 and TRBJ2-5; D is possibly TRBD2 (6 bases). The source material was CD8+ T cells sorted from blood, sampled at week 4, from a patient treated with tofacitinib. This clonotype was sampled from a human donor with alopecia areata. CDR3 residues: CASSYHSSGTQYF. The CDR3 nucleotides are TGTGCCAGCAGTTACCATAGTAGCGGGACCCAGTACTTC.